These 7 T cell receptor beta chains were all obtained from the same sample, sequenced in a study of blood T cell repertoires in COVID-19. Here immunoSEQ multiplex PCR was the method, and the copy in TCRdb shows in-frame clones only, minus some. There are some 340,000 clones in the sample; around 87% occur only once, and 5.3% lies in the top ten. The source material was PBMCs or T cells enriched from blood (not recorded which). Every receptor here comes from a woman aged 25-40 years who had recovered from COVID-19.

This clone was counted once. The chain carries TRBV4-2 and TRBJ1-4, with D perhaps TRBD1 (5 bases). Germline-derived CDR1 and CDR2 are LGHNA and YNFKEQ. CDR3 length equals 16 residues. Trimming left V 1 base short and J 0 bases short, with 9 bases between. CDR3 residues: CASSQGQLATNEKLFF. CDR3 bases: TGTGCCAGCAGCCAAGGACAGCTTGCAACTAATGAAAAACTGTTTTTT.

The chain joins TRBV5-1 to TRBJ1-4; the D is unclear. V lost 7 bases and J lost 0, with 10 bases in between. Germline lookup yields CDR1 SGHRS and CDR2 YFSETQ. The CDR3 has 14 amino acids. CDR3 in amino acids: CASRQDATNEKLFF. Written as DNA, the CDR3 is TGCGCCAGCCGCCAGGATGCAACTAATGAAAAACTGTTTTTT.

V is TRBV29-1 and J is TRBJ1-1; TRBD1 agrees at 7 bases. V lost 8 bases and J lost 0; bases outside the gene matches: 6. Germline V lookup: CDR1 SQVTM, CDR2 ANQGSEA. The CDR3 length is 13 residues. CDR3 coding DNA: TGCAGCTCCGTGGGACAGATGAACACTGAAGCTTTCTTT. This encodes CSSVGQMNTEAFF.

The V and J genes are TRBV10-3 and TRBJ1-3; D unclear. The germline gives CDR1 ENHRY, CDR2 SYGVKD. The CDR3 is 16 amino acids. Trimming stripped 5 bases from V and 0 bases from J, with 14 bases between. The CDR3 sequence: CAISSPGRSSGNTIYF. In DNA form, the CDR3 reads TGTGCCATCAGTTCCCCTGGTAGATCCTCTGGAAACACCATATATTTT.

This sequence joins TRBV10-3 and TRBJ1-3, with D perhaps TRBD1 (5 bases). Germline assignment: CDR1 ENHRY and CDR2 SYGVKD. This CDR3 is built from 15 residues. The V and J ends lost 6 bases and 0 bases respectively, with 12 bases between them. CDR3 sequence reads: CAISPTVLSGNTIYF. The DNA of the CDR3 is TGTGCCATCAGCCCGACAGTCCTCTCTGGAAACACCATATATTTT.

This clone was detected once. The gene calls are TRBV19 and TRBJ2-7; D not resolved. The CDR3 spans 13 residues. The V end was cut by 0 bases, the J end by 6 bases, with 9 bases between. Per the germline V gene, CDR1 is LNHDA and CDR2 is SQIVND (reference sequence). CDR3 loop: CASSIDAISEQYF. The DNA for the CDR3 is TGTGCCAGTAGTATAGATGCCATCAGCGAGCAGTACTTC.

The V and J genes are TRBV5-1 and TRBJ2-7, with D hard to call. Germline V lookup: CDR1 SGHRS, CDR2 YFSETQ. The CDR3 runs to 15 residues. The germline V and J ends were trimmed by 4 bases and 2 bases, with 16 bases remaining between them. The CDR3 bases are TGCGCCAGCAGCGATGGTCCGGAGAGCACCTACGAGCAGTACTTC. Translating gives CASSDGPESTYEQYF.